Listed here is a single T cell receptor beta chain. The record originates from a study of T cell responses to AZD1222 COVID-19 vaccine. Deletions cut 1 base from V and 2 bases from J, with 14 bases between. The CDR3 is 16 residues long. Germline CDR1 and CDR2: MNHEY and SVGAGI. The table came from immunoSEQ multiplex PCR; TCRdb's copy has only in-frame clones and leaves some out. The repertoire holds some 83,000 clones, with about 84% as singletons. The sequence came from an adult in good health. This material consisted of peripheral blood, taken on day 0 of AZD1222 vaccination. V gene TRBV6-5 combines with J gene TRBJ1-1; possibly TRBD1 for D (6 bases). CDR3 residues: CASSYYQTGLNTEAFF. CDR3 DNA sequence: TGTGCCAGCAGTTACTACCAGACAGGACTAAACACTGAAGCTTTCTTT.